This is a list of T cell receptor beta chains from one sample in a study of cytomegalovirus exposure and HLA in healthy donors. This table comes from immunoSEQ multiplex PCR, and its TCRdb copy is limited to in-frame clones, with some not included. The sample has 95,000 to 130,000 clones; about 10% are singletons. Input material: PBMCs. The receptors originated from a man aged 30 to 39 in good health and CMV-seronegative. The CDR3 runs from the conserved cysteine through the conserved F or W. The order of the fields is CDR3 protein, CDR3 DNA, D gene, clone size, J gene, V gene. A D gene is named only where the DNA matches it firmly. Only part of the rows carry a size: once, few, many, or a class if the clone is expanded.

cdr3_aa: CASSRLAGGSGDTQYF
cdr3_nt: TGTGCCAGCAGTCGACTAGCGGGAGGGAGTGGGGATACGCAGTATTTT
d_call: TRBD2
clone_size: .
j_call: TRBJ2-3
v_call: TRBV7-6

cdr3_aa: CASSISDRGNQPQHF
cdr3_nt: TGTGCCAGTAGTATCTCGGACAGGGGGAATCAGCCCCAGCATTTT
d_call: TRBD1
clone_size: few
j_call: TRBJ1-5
v_call: TRBV19

cdr3_aa: CASSPVDRVDQPQHF
cdr3_nt: TGTGCCAGCAGTCCGGTAGACAGGGTCGATCAGCCCCAGCATTTT
d_call: TRBD1
clone_size: few
j_call: TRBJ1-5
v_call: TRBV27

cdr3_aa: CASSLGRSDRRLFSYEQYF
cdr3_nt: TGCGCCAGCAGCTTGGGCAGGTCGGACAGGCGTCTTTTTTCCTACGAGCAGTACTTC
d_call: TRBD1
clone_size: few
j_call: TRBJ2-7
v_call: TRBV5-1

cdr3_aa: CASSPPKRGADGTQYF
cdr3_nt: TGTGCCAGCTCACCACCTAAGCGGGGGGCCGATGGAACGCAGTATTTT
d_call: TRBD2
clone_size: .
j_call: TRBJ2-3
v_call: TRBV18

cdr3_aa: CASSRSGTGVGSTDTQYF
cdr3_nt: TGTGCCAGCAGCCGAAGCGGGACAGGGGTAGGGAGCACAGATACGCAGTATTTT
d_call: TRBD1
clone_size: few
j_call: TRBJ2-3
v_call: TRBV11-1

cdr3_aa: CASSQFIQGRGETQYF
cdr3_nt: TGCGCCAGCAGCCAATTTATACAGGGGAGAGGAGAGACCCAGTACTTC
d_call: TRBD1
clone_size: few
j_call: TRBJ2-5
v_call: TRBV4-1

cdr3_aa: CASSHREQPQHF
cdr3_nt: TGTGCCAGCAGCCACAGGGAACAGCCCCAGCATTTT
d_call: .
clone_size: few
j_call: TRBJ1-5
v_call: TRBV7-8

cdr3_aa: CASRTPNGGTGDNYGYTF
cdr3_nt: TGTGCCAGTAGAACCCCAAATGGAGGGACAGGGGATAACTATGGCTACACCTTC
d_call: TRBD1
clone_size: few
j_call: TRBJ1-2
v_call: TRBV19

cdr3_aa: CASSRDRGLTDTQYF
cdr3_nt: TGTGCCAGTAGCCGGGACAGGGGTCTCACAGATACGCAGTATTTT
d_call: TRBD1
clone_size: .
j_call: TRBJ2-3
v_call: TRBV19

cdr3_aa: CASSVATGGGNEQFF
cdr3_nt: TGTGCCAGCAGCGTAGCGACGGGAGGAGGCAATGAGCAGTTCTTC
d_call: TRBD2
clone_size: .
j_call: TRBJ2-1
v_call: TRBV9

cdr3_aa: CAIGHREETQYF
cdr3_nt: TGTGCCATCGGACACAGGGAGGAGACCCAGTACTTC
d_call: .
clone_size: few
j_call: TRBJ2-5
v_call: TRBV10-3

cdr3_aa: CASSFVPTGGSSQYF
cdr3_nt: TGTGCCAGCAGCTTCGTACCGACAGGGGGTTCCTCCCAGTACTTC
d_call: TRBD1
clone_size: .
j_call: TRBJ2-7
v_call: TRBV7-9

cdr3_aa: CASGERAGSSYNEQFF
cdr3_nt: TGTGCCAGCGGAGAAAGGGCGGGGAGCTCCTACAATGAGCAGTTCTTC
d_call: .
clone_size: few
j_call: TRBJ2-1
v_call: TRBV9

cdr3_aa: CASSQEAGVGNQPQHF
cdr3_nt: TGCGCCAGCAGCCAAGAGGCAGGGGTTGGCAATCAGCCCCAGCATTTT
d_call: .
clone_size: few
j_call: TRBJ1-5
v_call: TRBV4-1

cdr3_aa: CASTGTQMNTEAFF
cdr3_nt: TGTGCCAGCACAGGGACACAGATGAACACTGAAGCTTTCTTT
d_call: .
clone_size: .
j_call: TRBJ1-1
v_call: TRBV28

cdr3_aa: CASSLGLSQDNEQFF
cdr3_nt: TGTGCCAGCAGCTTAGGTCTGTCCCAGGACAATGAGCAGTTCTTC
d_call: .
clone_size: few
j_call: TRBJ2-1
v_call: TRBV7-8

cdr3_aa: CASSPRGGNQPQHF
cdr3_nt: TGTGCCAGCAGTCCCCGGGGAGGCAATCAGCCCCAGCATTTT
d_call: .
clone_size: few
j_call: TRBJ1-5
v_call: TRBV6-5

cdr3_aa: CASNPRGTGVLNNQPQHF
cdr3_nt: TGTGCCAGTAACCCCCGAGGGACAGGGGTGTTGAACAATCAGCCCCAGCATTTT
d_call: TRBD1
clone_size: few
j_call: TRBJ1-5
v_call: TRBV19

cdr3_aa: CASSPSGSVVPTDTQYF
cdr3_nt: TGCGCCAGCAGCCCCTCGGGATCGGTCGTCCCCACAGATACGCAGTATTTT
d_call: .
clone_size: few
j_call: TRBJ2-3
v_call: TRBV5-1

cdr3_aa: CASSLGGPGGTYEQYF
cdr3_nt: TGTGCCAGCAGCTTAGGAGGTCCTGGCGGGACCTACGAGCAGTACTTC
d_call: .
clone_size: .
j_call: TRBJ2-7
v_call: TRBV11-1

cdr3_aa: CASNQGDPTDTQYF
cdr3_nt: TGCGCCAGCAACCAGGGGGACCCCACAGATACGCAGTATTTT
d_call: TRBD1
clone_size: .
j_call: TRBJ2-3
v_call: TRBV5-1

cdr3_aa: CASSLGTSGSSQFF
cdr3_nt: TGTGCCAGCAGCTTAGGGACTAGCGGGAGTTCTCAGTTCTTC
d_call: TRBD2
clone_size: .
j_call: TRBJ2-1
v_call: TRBV7-3

cdr3_aa: CASSFGENTEAFF
cdr3_nt: TGTGCCAGCAGCTTTGGAGAGAACACTGAAGCTTTCTTT
d_call: .
clone_size: few
j_call: TRBJ1-1
v_call: TRBV7-9

cdr3_aa: CASSPLQGGQPQHF
cdr3_nt: TGTGCCAGCTCACCGCTACAGGGCGGTCAGCCCCAGCATTTT
d_call: .
clone_size: few
j_call: TRBJ1-5
v_call: TRBV18

cdr3_aa: CAISARDYSNQPQHF
cdr3_nt: TGTGCCATCAGTGCCAGGGACTATAGCAATCAGCCCCAGCATTTT
d_call: .
clone_size: .
j_call: TRBJ1-5
v_call: TRBV10-3

cdr3_aa: CASSLGPSGGSYEQYF
cdr3_nt: TGTGCCAGCAGCTTAGGCCCTAGCGGGGGTTCCTACGAGCAGTACTTC
d_call: TRBD2
clone_size: few
j_call: TRBJ2-7
v_call: TRBV7-2

cdr3_aa: CASSRTSGIAPLTDTQYF
cdr3_nt: TGTGCCAGCAGTCGGACTAGCGGGATTGCACCCCTCACAGATACGCAGTATTTT
d_call: TRBD2
clone_size: few
j_call: TRBJ2-3
v_call: TRBV9

cdr3_aa: CASSLTLGIQETQYF
cdr3_nt: TGTGCCAGCAGCTTAACCCTCGGTATTCAAGAGACCCAGTACTTC
d_call: .
clone_size: few
j_call: TRBJ2-5
v_call: TRBV7-9

cdr3_aa: CASSGGETGEQFF
cdr3_nt: TGTGCCAGCAGTGGGGGGGAAACTGGTGAGCAGTTCTTC
d_call: .
clone_size: few
j_call: TRBJ2-1
v_call: TRBV6-4

cdr3_aa: CASSQEPRQETQYF
cdr3_nt: TGTGCCAGCAGCCAAGAGCCCAGACAAGAGACCCAGTACTTC
d_call: .
clone_size: .
j_call: TRBJ2-5
v_call: TRBV14

cdr3_aa: CASSQGGRGANYGYTF
cdr3_nt: TGCGCCAGCAGCCAAGGAGGCAGGGGCGCCAACTATGGCTACACCTTC
d_call: .
clone_size: few
j_call: TRBJ1-2
v_call: TRBV4-1

cdr3_aa: CASSPGQGVPYEQYF
cdr3_nt: TGCGCCAGCAGCCCGGGACAGGGAGTACCCTACGAGCAGTACTTC
d_call: TRBD1
clone_size: few
j_call: TRBJ2-7
v_call: TRBV4-1

cdr3_aa: CASSYKGQSYEQYF
cdr3_nt: TGTGCCAGCAGTTACAAGGGACAGTCCTACGAGCAGTACTTC
d_call: TRBD1
clone_size: few
j_call: TRBJ2-7
v_call: TRBV6-5

cdr3_aa: CAWSVLPPWRGEPGNTIYF
cdr3_nt: TGTGCCTGGAGTGTACTACCCCCTTGGCGGGGGGAGCCTGGAAACACCATATATTTT
d_call: .
clone_size: .
j_call: TRBJ1-3
v_call: TRBV30

cdr3_aa: CASSSFFEQYF
cdr3_nt: TGTGCCAGCAGCTCCTTTTTTGAGCAGTACTTC
d_call: .
clone_size: .
j_call: TRBJ2-7
v_call: TRBV7-9

cdr3_aa: CASSEAFGGGDEQYF
cdr3_nt: TGTGCCAGCAGTGAAGCGTTCGGGGGAGGAGACGAGCAGTACTTC
d_call: .
clone_size: .
j_call: TRBJ2-7
v_call: TRBV6-1

cdr3_aa: CAWTLAGGFSGANVLTF
cdr3_nt: TGTGCCTGGACCTTAGCGGGAGGCTTCTCTGGGGCCAACGTCCTGACTTTC
d_call: TRBD2
clone_size: .
j_call: TRBJ2-6
v_call: TRBV30

cdr3_aa: CASSSRTSGGPTDTQYF
cdr3_nt: TGCGCCAGCAGCTCACGGACTAGCGGGGGCCCCACAGATACGCAGTATTTT
d_call: TRBD2
clone_size: .
j_call: TRBJ2-3
v_call: TRBV5-1

cdr3_aa: CASSSIAARTDTQYF
cdr3_nt: TGTGCCAGCAGCTCTATAGCGGCTCGCACAGATACGCAGTATTTT
d_call: .
clone_size: .
j_call: TRBJ2-3
v_call: TRBV7-3

cdr3_aa: CASSGYSGTEAFF
cdr3_nt: TGTGCCAGCAGTGGTTACAGTGGGACTGAAGCTTTCTTT
d_call: .
clone_size: few
j_call: TRBJ1-1
v_call: TRBV25-1

cdr3_aa: CAWSAQGANSPLHF
cdr3_nt: TGTGCCTGGAGCGCCCAGGGGGCTAATTCACCCCTCCACTTT
d_call: TRBD1
clone_size: few
j_call: TRBJ1-6
v_call: TRBV30

cdr3_aa: CASLGQRSTDTQYF
cdr3_nt: TGTGCCAGCCTGGGACAGAGGAGCACAGATACGCAGTATTTT
d_call: TRBD1
clone_size: few
j_call: TRBJ2-3
v_call: TRBV6-1

cdr3_aa: CASSLTSRTGELFF
cdr3_nt: TGTGCCAGCAGCTTGACATCGCGGACCGGGGAGCTGTTTTTT
d_call: .
clone_size: .
j_call: TRBJ2-2
v_call: TRBV5-4

cdr3_aa: CASSGIDPEAFF
cdr3_nt: TGTGCCTCTTCAGGGATTGACCCTGAAGCTTTCTTT
d_call: .
clone_size: .
j_call: TRBJ1-1
v_call: TRBV10-3

cdr3_aa: CASGLVTNFRQSTDTQYF
cdr3_nt: TGTGCTAGTGGTTTGGTGACGAATTTCAGGCAGAGCACAGATACGCAGTATTTT
d_call: .
clone_size: .
j_call: TRBJ2-3
v_call: TRBV12-5

cdr3_aa: CAWSPRGTAMFF
cdr3_nt: TGTGCCTGGAGTCCACGGGGGACCGCGATGTTCTTC
d_call: .
clone_size: .
j_call: TRBJ2-1
v_call: TRBV30

cdr3_aa: CAWSLGDINQPQHF
cdr3_nt: TGTGCCTGGAGTCTAGGGGACATAAATCAGCCCCAGCATTTT
d_call: .
clone_size: few
j_call: TRBJ1-5
v_call: TRBV30

cdr3_aa: CASSVGALYNSPPHF
cdr3_nt: TGTGCCAGCAGCGTAGGGGCCCTCTATAATTCACCCCCCCACTTT
d_call: .
clone_size: .
j_call: TRBJ1-6
v_call: TRBV9

cdr3_aa: CASSFSAGVTYEQYF
cdr3_nt: TGTGCCAGCAGTTTTTCGGCAGGGGTCACCTACGAGCAGTACTTC
d_call: .
clone_size: .
j_call: TRBJ2-7
v_call: TRBV28

cdr3_aa: CASSLVGGRSTDTQYF
cdr3_nt: TGTGCCAGCAGCTTAGTTGGCGGGAGGAGTACAGATACGCAGTATTTT
d_call: TRBD2
clone_size: few
j_call: TRBJ2-3
v_call: TRBV7-6

cdr3_aa: CASSQDSSGRAGDTQYF
cdr3_nt: TGTGCCAGCAGCCAAGATTCGAGCGGGAGGGCGGGGGATACGCAGTATTTT
d_call: TRBD2
clone_size: .
j_call: TRBJ2-3
v_call: TRBV4-2

cdr3_aa: CASSDRDRGNYGYTF
cdr3_nt: TGTGCCAGCAGCGACCGGGACAGGGGGAACTATGGCTACACCTTC
d_call: TRBD1
clone_size: .
j_call: TRBJ1-2
v_call: TRBV6-1

cdr3_aa: CASSVEIGGGIRNEQFF
cdr3_nt: TGTGCCAGCAGCGTAGAGATCGGGGGGGGCATTCGGAATGAGCAGTTCTTC
d_call: TRBD2
clone_size: .
j_call: TRBJ2-1
v_call: TRBV9

cdr3_aa: CASSRWVGETQYF
cdr3_nt: TGCGCCAGCAGCCGCTGGGTCGGGGAGACCCAGTACTTC
d_call: .
clone_size: few
j_call: TRBJ2-5
v_call: TRBV5-1

cdr3_aa: CASSLTGGIAYEQYF
cdr3_nt: TGTGCCAGTAGTCTAACGGGAGGGATCGCCTACGAGCAGTACTTC
d_call: TRBD2
clone_size: few
j_call: TRBJ2-7
v_call: TRBV19

cdr3_aa: CASSRGQSGTEAFF
cdr3_nt: TGTGCCAGCTCACGGGGACAATCAGGCACTGAAGCTTTCTTT
d_call: .
clone_size: few
j_call: TRBJ1-1
v_call: TRBV18